One and the same sample provided the 2 T cell receptor beta chains below, sequenced in a study of graft-versus-host responses after intestinal transplantation. Some clones are missing from TCRdb's copy, which holds only in-frame ones; the method was immunoSEQ multiplex PCR. The sample holds 85,000 to 100,000 clones; approximately 90% are singletons and the top ten take around 0.17%. Their target antigens are unknown. The sequencing used unstimulated CD4+ T cells sorted from spleen or lymph node cells, collected before intestinal transplant. These receptors were collected from a human donor who received an intestinal transplant.

V usage is TRBV5-4 and J usage is TRBJ2-7, with 10 bases lining up with TRBD2. This CDR3 has 15 amino acids. CDR1 is SGHNT and CDR2 is YYREEE in the germline V gene (reference sequence). V dropped 4 bases and J dropped 9; count of bases not matched to a gene: 13. The CDR3 nucleotides are TGTGCCAGCAGCCCGTTTCTAGCGGGAGAGGCGGGGCAGTACTTC. As protein: CASSPFLAGEAGQYF. The full variable domain, rest sourced from reference TRBV5-4 and TRBJ2-7, is ETGVTQSPTHLIKTRGQQVTLRCSSQSGHNTVSWYQQALGQGPQFIFQYYREEENGRGNFPPRFSGLQFPNYSSELNVNALELDDSALYLCASSPFLAGEAGQYFGPGTRLTVT.

This clone was detected once. This chain connects TRBV7-9 to TRBJ2-3; TRBD1 agrees at 9 bases. Germline CDR1 and CDR2: SEHNR and FQNEAQ (reference sequence). The CDR3 is made up of 15 amino acids. V trimming: 4 bases; J trimming: 4 bases; junction bases outside the gene matches: 6. Here the CDR3 reads CASSWTGEDADTQYF. Written as DNA, the CDR3 is TGTGCCAGCAGCTGGACAGGGGAAGATGCAGATACGCAGTATTTT.